The rows below give T cell receptor beta chains drawn from one sample of a study of CD8+ T cells in alopecia areata. Sequencing was performed with immunoSEQ multiplex PCR; in TCRdb, only in-frame clones are kept and a portion is missing. The profile shows hundreds of thousands of clones, 67% of them singletons. This sample comprised CD4+ T cells sorted from blood, obtained at week 0. All receptors come from a human donor with alopecia areata. Each CDR3 is given with its conserved first and last residue. Clone size appears in some rows only: once, few, many, or a class for an expanded clone.

J | size | V | CDR3
TRBJ2-2 | NA | TRBV9 | CASSQSPGNTGELFF
TRBJ2-2 | NA | TRBV29-1 | CSVQTRPNTGELFF
TRBJ1-1 | once | TRBV30 | CAWSRTGGLTEAFF
TRBJ1-6 | NA | TRBV25-1 | CASSESGWNSPLHF
TRBJ2-1 | NA | TRBV9 | CASSVAGGGSYNEQFF
TRBJ2-1 | NA | TRBV6-1 | CASSEAAGGRYNEQFF
TRBJ2-5 | NA | TRBV30 | CAWSPKETQYF
TRBJ2-7 | NA | TRBV15 | CATSRESAGSYEQYF
TRBJ2-3 | NA | TRBV29-1 | CSVAIGGADTQYF
TRBJ1-5 | few | TRBV4-2 | CASSPGEGRTQHF
TRBJ2-5 | few | TRBV5-1 | CASSLTPGLARTQYF
TRBJ2-7 | NA | TRBV29-1 | CSVRGGQGSYEQYF
TRBJ2-3 | few | TRBV29-1 | CSVEGDAFSTDTQYF
TRBJ2-1 | NA | TRBV30 | CAWSEEINEQFF
TRBJ2-1 | NA | TRBV18 | CASSLAGQGRSYNEQFF
TRBJ2-3 | NA | TRBV29-1 | CSVGSGTDTQYF
TRBJ1-6 | NA | TRBV18 | CASSPGQHNSPLHF
TRBJ2-7 | NA | TRBV9 | CASSVGQGSGEQYF
TRBJ2-1 | NA | TRBV7-8 | CASSQGNEQFF
TRBJ1-1 | NA | TRBV19 | CASIEHMNTEAFF
TRBJ1-1 | NA | TRBV2 | CASISTGTGSEAFF
TRBJ1-1 | once | TRBV2 | CASRTTGTANTEAFF
TRBJ2-5 | NA | TRBV27 | CASSSLVGETQYF
TRBJ2-1 | NA | TRBV15 | CATSRTSGTKNNEQFF
TRBJ1-4 | NA | TRBV9 | CASSTAGERREKLFF
TRBJ2-5 | few | TRBV4-3 | CASSLGTGQETQYF
TRBJ2-1 | few | TRBV14 | CASSQGGALTSGHEQFF
TRBJ1-2 | NA | TRBV29-1 | CSVERANYGYTF
TRBJ1-5 | once | TRBV30 | CAWNQGTGGNQPQHF
TRBJ1-1 | NA | TRBV13 | CASSLTLRVNTEAFF
TRBJ1-2 | few | TRBV14 | CASSQDWRGPRGYTF
TRBJ2-1 | NA | TRBV29-1 | CSVRGSYNEQFF
TRBJ1-1 | NA | TRBV6-6 | CASSFEDTEAFF
TRBJ2-3 | NA | TRBV5-1 | CASSPRPGADTQYF
TRBJ2-5 | NA | TRBV6-5 | CASSPGTGETQYF
NA | NA | TRBV30 | CAWSVLPPPGATEQFF
TRBJ1-2 | NA | TRBV2 | CASSSRGSANYGYTF
TRBJ2-7 | NA | TRBV2 | CASYRTYEQYF
TRBJ1-4 | NA | TRBV6-6 | CASSYSSPTNEKLFF
TRBJ1-5 | NA | TRBV5-6 | CASSLGSRGGQPQHF
TRBJ2-1 | few | TRBV29-1 | CSVANSGESYNEQFF
TRBJ1-4 | NA | TRBV4-3 | CASSQDLGEKLFF
TRBJ2-5 | NA | TRBV29-1 | CSVEDRGPLGTQYF
TRBJ2-1 | NA | TRBV20-1 | CSARGGNEQFF
TRBJ1-3 | NA | TRBV29-1 | CSARWNSGNTIYF
TRBJ2-7 | NA | TRBV10-3 | CAISDPGSSYEQYF
TRBJ1-1 | few | TRBV21-1 | CASSKGRGNTEAFF
TRBJ2-3 | NA | TRBV15 | CATSRELPSGGADTQYF
TRBJ1-2 | few | TRBV4-1 | CASSQDNYGYTF